A single T cell receptor (beta chain) is shown here with its context. Its antigen remains unidentified. Trimming took off 5 bases at V and 0 bases at J, with 9 bases between the two ends. CDR3 length equals 14 residues. The germline V gene encodes CDR1 LNHDA and CDR2 SQIVND (reference sequence). This specimen comes from a study of T cell responses to AZD1222 COVID-19 vaccine. Study results and limitations: Unmutated variant regions reportedly attract nearly half of all spike-specific TCRs.

Method: immunoSEQ multiplex PCR; TCRdb's copy keeps in-frame clones and lacks some. The sample has about 85,000 clones; over 70% are singletons. The chain recombines TRBV19 with TRBJ2-3; no clear D. This clonotype was obtained from an adult in good health. The source material was peripheral blood, sampled on day 0 of AZD1222 vaccination. The CDR3 spells CASSVRASTDTQYF. In DNA, the CDR3 is TGTGCCAGTAGTGTAAGAGCTAGCACAGATACGCAGTATTTT.